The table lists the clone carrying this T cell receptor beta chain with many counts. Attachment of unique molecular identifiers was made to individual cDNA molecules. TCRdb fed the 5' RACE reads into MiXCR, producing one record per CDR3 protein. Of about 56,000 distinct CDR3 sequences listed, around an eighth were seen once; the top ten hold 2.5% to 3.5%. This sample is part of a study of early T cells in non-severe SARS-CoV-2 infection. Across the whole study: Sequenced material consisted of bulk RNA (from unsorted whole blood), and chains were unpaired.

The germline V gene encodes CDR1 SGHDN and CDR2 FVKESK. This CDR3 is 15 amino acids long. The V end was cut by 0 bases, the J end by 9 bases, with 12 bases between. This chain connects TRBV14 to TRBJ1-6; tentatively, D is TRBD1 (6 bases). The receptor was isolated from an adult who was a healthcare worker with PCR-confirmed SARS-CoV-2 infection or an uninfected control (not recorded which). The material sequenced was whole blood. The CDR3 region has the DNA TGTGCCAGCAGCCAAGATCCGGGGGCTGGTTCACCCCTCCACTTT. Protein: CASSQDPGAGSPLHF.